The 7 T cell receptor beta chains reported below all come from one sample, sequenced in a study of cytomegalovirus exposure and HLA in healthy donors. Use of 60 Vbeta and 13 Jbeta primers characterized the PCR. Libraries were prepared by immunoSEQ multiplex PCR; TCRdb keeps only in-frame clonotypes and omits some of them. The sample lists 60,000 to 90,000 clones, more than 65% occurring once. Input material: PBMCs. The receptors stem from a man aged 70 or older in good health and CMV-seropositive.

The chain joins TRBV19 to TRBJ2-7; perhaps TRBD1 as D (5 bases). V lost 6 bases and J 5 bases, leaving 8 bases between the germline ends. Germline V CDR1 and CDR2: LNHDA, SQIVND (reference sequence). The CDR3 totals 11 residues. The CDR3: CASSRTHEQYF. The DNA of the CDR3 is TGTGCCAGTAGCAGGACACACGAGCAGTACTTC. Drawing the rest from reference TRBV19 and TRBJ2-7, the complete variable domain is DGGITQSPKYLFRKEGQNVTLSCEQNLNHDAMYWYRQDPGQGLRLIYYSQIVNDFQKGDIAEGYSVSREKKESFPLTVTSAQKNPTAFYLCASSRTHEQYFGPGTRLTVT.

This clone was seen a few times. DNA of the CDR3: TGTGCCAGCAGCACAGGGGACAGGGCCCCCTACGAGCAGTACTTC. Its translation: CASSTGDRAPYEQYF. This chain joins TRBV21-1 and TRBJ2-7; the table's TRBD1 call for D was not verified on the DNA. TRBV21-1 is a pseudogene locus. There are 15 residues in the CDR3.

A note on this clone: The same CDR3 arises from other DNA sequences in this sample as well. The gene calls are TRBV7-3 and TRBJ2-3, with D tentatively TRBD2 (6 bases). CDR3 length: 14 amino acids. CDR1 and CDR2 (germline): SGHTA, FQGTGA. V was cut by 2 bases and J by 2 bases, with 8 bases left in between. CDR3 residues: CASSLAGITDTQYF. The CDR3 DNA sequence: TGTGCCAGCAGCTTAGCGGGGATCACAGATACGCAGTATTTT.

J is TRBJ2-1 and V is TRBV6-1; 8 bases line up with TRBD2. CDR3 length equals 14 residues. Germline CDR1 MNHNS, CDR2 SASEGT. With V trimmed by 7 bases and J by 6 bases, 8 bases remained unmatched. CDR3 residues: CASKIGGGGNEQFF. CDR3 in DNA: TGTGCCAGCAAGATCGGGGGGGGAGGCAATGAGCAGTTCTTC.

This rearrangement joins TRBV6-1 to TRBJ2-5; 11 positions agree with TRBD1. The J segment lost 5 bases and the V segment lost 4 bases, leaving 3 bases of the junction unmatched. The CDR3 totals 14 residues. The V gene's germline CDR1 is MNHNS and CDR2 SASEGT. CDR3 sequence reads: CASSAGQGVETQYF. The CDR3 DNA reads as TGTGCCAGCAGTGCGGGACAGGGGGTCGAGACCCAGTACTTC.

The chain employs TRBV7-3 and TRBJ1-1; 8 bases are shared with TRBD1. CDR1 and CDR2 from the germline V gene are SGHTA and FQGTGA. Trimming took 5 bases from V and 4 from J; bases not matched to a gene: 6. CDR3 length: 14 residues. The CDR3 reads CASSREDRGTEAFF. CDR3 bases: TGTGCCAGCAGCCGTGAAGACAGGGGCACTGAAGCTTTCTTT.

V is TRBV7-2 and J is TRBJ1-5; 9 nucleotides agree with TRBD1. The junction had 0 bases not matched to a gene; V was cut back by 0 bases and J by 9 bases. Germline values: CDR1 SGHTA, CDR2 FQGNSA. The CDR3 is made up of 13 amino acids. CDR3 DNA sequence: TGTGCCAGCAGCTTAGCGGGACAGGGGCCCCAGCATTTT. Translated: CASSLAGQGPQHF.